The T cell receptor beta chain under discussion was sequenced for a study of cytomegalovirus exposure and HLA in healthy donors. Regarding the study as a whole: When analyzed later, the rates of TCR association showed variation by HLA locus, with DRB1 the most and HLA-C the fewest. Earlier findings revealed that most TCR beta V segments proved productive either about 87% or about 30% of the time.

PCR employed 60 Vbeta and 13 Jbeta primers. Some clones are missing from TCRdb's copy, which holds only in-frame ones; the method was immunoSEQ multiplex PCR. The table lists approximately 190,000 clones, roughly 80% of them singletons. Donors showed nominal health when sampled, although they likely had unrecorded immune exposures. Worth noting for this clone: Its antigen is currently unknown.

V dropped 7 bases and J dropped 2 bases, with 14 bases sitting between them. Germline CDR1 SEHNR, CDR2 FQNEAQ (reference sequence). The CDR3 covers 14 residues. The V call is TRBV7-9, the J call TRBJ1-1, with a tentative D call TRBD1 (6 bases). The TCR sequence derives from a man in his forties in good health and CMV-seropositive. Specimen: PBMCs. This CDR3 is CASKNPGENTEAFF. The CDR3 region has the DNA TGTGCCAGCAAGAATCCAGGGGAAAACACTGAAGCTTTCTTT.